Presented here are 10 T cell receptor beta chains from one specimen sequenced in a study of blood T cell repertoires in COVID-19. Generated by immunoSEQ multiplex PCR, the TCRdb table keeps only in-frame clones and is missing some. Of 150,000 to 200,000 clones listed, 80% to 90% are singletons. The sequenced sample consisted of PBMCs or T cells enriched from blood (not recorded which). The receptors were sampled from a woman aged 50 to 60 in a cohort exposed to, infected with or recovered from COVID-19 (not recorded which).

CDR3 coding DNA: TGTGCCAGCAGTCAACATCGACAGGGGGCGAATGGCTACACCTTC. Protein product: CASSQHRQGANGYTF. V gene TRBV27 combines with J gene TRBJ1-2; 10 bases are a match to TRBD1. The CDR3 contains 15 residues. V shed 5 bases, J shed 6 bases, and the junction held 9 bases outside the gene matches. Germline values: CDR1 MNHEY, CDR2 SMNVEV (reference sequence).

The J gene is TRBJ2-5, the V gene TRBV19; D ambiguous. V shed 2 bases and J shed 1 base, with 11 bases lying between them. Germline loops: CDR1 LNHDA, CDR2 SQIVND (reference sequence). This CDR3 contains 15 residues. This chain's CDR3 is CASSIFAQSQETQYF. The CDR3 bases are TGTGCCAGTAGTATATTCGCACAGAGCCAAGAGACCCAGTACTTC.

The chain joins TRBV7-5 to TRBJ2-7; TRBD2 is the table's D call and was not checked against the DNA. TRBV7-5 is flagged as a pseudogene. This CDR3 has 14 residues. The CDR3 spells CARSERLWGYEQYF. The CDR3 nucleotides read TGTGCCAGAAGCGAAAGACTATGGGGCTACGAGCAGTACTTC.

The J gene is TRBJ2-7, the V gene TRBV5-1; 9 bases fit TRBD1. Trimming removed 4 bases from V and 6 bases from J; junction bases left unmatched: 5. The CDR3 consists of 13 residues. Germline loops: CDR1 SGHRS, CDR2 YFSETQ. The CDR3 loop reads CASSTGQGSEQYF. CDR3 DNA: TGCGCCAGCAGCACGGGACAGGGTAGCGAGCAGTACTTC.

The gene calls are TRBV9 and TRBJ2-1, with 10 bases identical to TRBD2. Germline CDR1 reads SGDLS; CDR2 reads YYNGEE. V lost 1 base to trimming and J lost 8 bases; unmatched junction nucleotides: 9. The CDR3 is made up of 16 amino acids. For the CDR3, the DNA is TGTGCCAGCAGCGTATCGGGGAGCGGGGGGGCGGATGAGCAGTTCTTC. Translation: CASSVSGSGGADEQFF.

This clone was seen just once. The chain combines TRBV6-1 with TRBJ1-3; D uncertain. V was clipped by 1 base and J by 4 bases, with 8 bases between them. The germline V gene encodes CDR1 MNHNS and CDR2 SASEGT. The CDR3 extends over 14 amino acids. CDR3 loop: CASSEGWAGNTIYF. CDR3 DNA sequence: TGTGCCAGCAGTGAAGGATGGGCCGGAAACACCATATATTTT.

The V gene is TRBV6-6, the J gene TRBJ2-1, with no clear D. The CDR3 has 12 amino acids. CDR1 is MNHNY, CDR2 SVGAGI, per germline (reference sequence). Trimming took off 2 bases at V and 7 bases at J, with 6 bases between the two ends. CDR3 in DNA: TGTGCCAGCAGTTACGGGCAAAATGAGCAGTTCTTC. Protein: CASSYGQNEQFF.

V usage is TRBV3-1 (or the pseudogene TRBV3-2) and J usage is TRBJ2-3; maybe TRBD1 (5 bases). V shed 3 bases and J shed 2 bases, with 12 bases lying between them. CDR3 length: 15 amino acids. Germline V CDR1 and CDR2: LGHDT, YNNKEL (reference sequence). CDR3 residues: CASSQTVGATDTQYF. The CDR3 DNA reads TGTGCCAGCAGCCAGACGGTTGGGGCCACAGATACGCAGTATTTT.

The chain carries TRBV29-1 and TRBJ2-2; D possibly corresponds to TRBD2 (7 bases). Per the germline V gene, CDR1 is SQVTM and CDR2 is ANQGSEA. The CDR3 consists of 14 residues. The CDR3 protein is CRAGGGGGTGELFF. CDR3 sequence (DNA): TGCCGCGCCGGGGGAGGGGGAGGGACCGGGGAGCTGTTTTTT.

The chain uses TRBV6-5 and TRBJ2-4; 9 nucleotides align to TRBD2. V lost 8 bases and J lost 7; bases outside the gene matches: 12. This CDR3 has 15 amino acids. In germline, CDR1 is MNHEY, CDR2 SVGAGI. As DNA, the CDR3 is TGTGCCAGCGGACACGAGCGGGGGGAGGGGAACATTCAGTACTTC. This encodes CASGHERGEGNIQYF.